The 10 T cell receptor beta chains in this list originate from one sample, sequenced in a study of cytomegalovirus exposure and HLA in healthy donors. The PCR was carried out with 60 Vbeta primers and 13 Jbeta primers. Assay: immunoSEQ multiplex PCR; the TCRdb copy retains only in-frame clones and omits some. Of some 98,000 clones listed, roughly four fifths are singletons. The sequencing input was PBMCs. These receptor sequences come from a female donor in good health and CMV-seropositive.

The table lists this clone with a few counts. This chain uses TRBV2 with TRBJ1-5, with a weak D call TRBD1 (5 bases). The V end lost 5 bases, the J end lost 3 bases, and 14 bases lay between the germline ends. Germline V gives CDR1 SNHLY, CDR2 FYNNEI. The CDR3 totals 15 residues. The DNA of the CDR3 is TGTGCCAGCAGTCCTACAGGTTCGGTCAATCAGCCCCAGCATTTT. Amino acids: CASSPTGSVNQPQHF.

The CDR3 DNA sequence: TGTGCCAGCAGCCCAGCCAGCGGGGGATATATGGGCGAGCAGTACTTC. This encodes CASSPASGGYMGEQYF. The chain is built from TRBV5-5 and TRBJ2-7, with 8 bases lining up with TRBD2. The V gene's germline CDR1 is SGHKS and CDR2 YYEKEE (reference sequence). V dropped 4 bases and J dropped 6; count of bases not matched to a gene: 15. The CDR3 is 16 residues long.

This chain joins TRBV25-1 and TRBJ2-3, with 7 bases lining up with TRBD2. Trimming cost V 3 bases and J 6 bases; bases outside gene matches: 9. Germline V gene lookup returns CDR1 MGHDK and CDR2 SYGVNS. The CDR3 sequence is 15 residues long. As DNA, the CDR3 is TGTGCCAGCAGTGAGACTAGCAGCCCCGTGGATACGCAGTATTTT. Its translation is CASSETSSPVDTQYF.

This clone was detected only a few times. The chain is built from TRBV16 and TRBJ2-1; a weak D match, TRBD2 (5 bases). V lost 3 bases and J lost 0, with 9 bases in between. CDR3 length: 15 amino acids. CDR1 and CDR2 from the germline V gene are KGHSY and FQNENV. Here the CDR3 reads CASSQSGFSYNEQFF. For the CDR3, the DNA is TGTGCCAGCAGCCAGAGCGGATTCTCCTACAATGAGCAGTTCTTC.

The rearrangement joins TRBV6-5 to TRBJ2-5, with D uncertain. The germline V gene has CDR1 MNHEY and CDR2 SVGAGI. Trimming stripped 8 bases from V and 7 bases from J, with 14 bases between. CDR3 length: 12 amino acids. Here the CDR3 reads CASASGSGTQYF. CDR3 nucleotide sequence: TGTGCCAGCGCTTCAGGTTCTGGGACCCAGTACTTC.

This clone was observed a few times. The chain has TRBV7-9 and TRBJ2-1; 7 nucleotides line up with TRBD2. Germline trimming cut 8 bases from V and 1 base from J; bases unmatched to any gene: 8. CDR1 and CDR2 (germline): SEHNR, FQNEAQ (reference sequence). The CDR3 is made up of 15 amino acids. The CDR3 reads CASFLASGSYNEQFF. The CDR3 DNA is TGTGCCAGCTTTCTGGCTAGCGGATCCTACAATGAGCAGTTCTTC.

The genes are TRBV5-1 and TRBJ1-2; the match to TRBD1 covers 8 bases. The CDR3 has 13 residues. V trimming: 2 bases; J trimming: 8 bases; junction bases outside the gene matches: 5. Germline CDR1 SGHRS, CDR2 YFSETQ. This CDR3 reads CASSLGQGEGYTF. The DNA for the CDR3 is TGCGCCAGCAGCTTAGGACAGGGTGAAGGCTACACCTTC.

This chain joins TRBV19 and TRBJ2-1; 7 bases are shared with TRBD2. Germline CDR1 is LNHDA and CDR2 is SQIVND (reference sequence). J gave up 0 bases and V 1 base, and 12 bases lay outside the gene matches. The CDR3 runs to 19 residues. This chain's CDR3 is CASSIAIAGHLSSYNEQFF. CDR3 coding DNA: TGTGCCAGTAGTATAGCCATAGCGGGCCATCTATCCTCCTACAATGAGCAGTTCTTC.

The V call is TRBV7-3, the J call TRBJ1-2, with D unclear. The germline V gene has CDR1 SGHTA and CDR2 FQGTGA. There are 15 residues in the CDR3. V lost 1 base to trimming and J lost 8 bases, with 17 bases between them. The CDR3 protein is CASSLIGPRDSGYTF. In nucleotides, the CDR3 is TGTGCCAGCAGCTTAATAGGCCCAAGAGATAGCGGCTACACCTTC.

The rearrangement joins TRBV9 to TRBJ1-2; TRBD1 might be the D (5 bases). The germline V and J ends were trimmed by 0 bases and 2 bases, with 11 bases remaining between them. Per germline, CDR1 SGDLS and CDR2 YYNGEE. The CDR3 extends over 15 amino acids. CDR3 in DNA: TGTGCCAGCAGCGTAGAAGTTGCAGGGAACTATGGCTACACCTTC. This gives the protein CASSVEVAGNYGYTF.